The 11 T cell receptor beta chains listed next were all sequenced from one sample in a study of T cell responses to AZD1222 COVID-19 vaccine. Profiled with immunoSEQ multiplex PCR; TCRdb holds only in-frame clones, not every one. The table includes over 130,000 clones, around 94% detected once. The starting material was peripheral blood, obtained on day 0 of AZD1222 vaccination. Every receptor here comes from an adult in good health.

This clone was recorded a few times. V usage is TRBV3-1 (or the pseudogene TRBV3-2) and J usage is TRBJ1-1; a weak D match, TRBD1 (6 bases). V was pared by 6 bases and J by 4 bases, with 18 bases between. The germline CDR1 and CDR2 sequences are LGHDT and YNNKEL (reference sequence). The CDR3 loop spans 15 amino acids. This CDR3 is CASRPSDRILTEAFF. The CDR3 nucleotides are TGTGCCAGCAGACCAAGCGACAGGATTCTCACTGAAGCTTTCTTT.

The V call is TRBV11-2, the J call TRBJ2-3; D is unclear. The V end lost 7 bases, the J end lost 10 bases, and 12 bases lay between the germline ends. The germline V gene encodes CDR1 SGHAT and CDR2 FQNNGV. The CDR3 runs to 11 residues. The CDR3 DNA sequence: TGTGCCAGCACCAATCAGATGTCGCAGTATTTT. It codes for CASTNQMSQYF.

The chain employs TRBV5-1 and TRBJ1-2; 9 bases match TRBD1. This CDR3 contains 16 residues. V lost 4 bases, J lost 0 bases, and 7 bases stayed unmatched. Germline CDR1 SGHRS, CDR2 YFSETQ. The CDR3 region is CASSPGTGKANYGYTF. In DNA form, the CDR3 reads TGCGCCAGCAGCCCCGGGACAGGGAAAGCTAACTATGGCTACACCTTC.

The chain has TRBV3-1 (or the pseudogene TRBV3-2) and TRBJ2-2; 7 bases fit TRBD1. The CDR3 totals 14 residues. Germline V gene sequence: CDR1 LGHDT, CDR2 YNNKEL (reference sequence). V trimming: 2 bases; J trimming: 7 bases; junction bases outside the gene matches: 4. For the CDR3, the DNA is TGTGCCAGCAGCCAATGGACAGGCAGCGGGGAGCTGTTTTTT. This sequence encodes CASSQWTGSGELFF.

This clone has a single count. The DNA for the CDR3 is TGTGCCAGCAGCGTAGGGACTAGCGGGAGCTCTGGGGCCAACGTCCTGACTTTC. This translates into CASSVGTSGSSGANVLTF. V is TRBV9 and J is TRBJ2-6; 13 bases map to TRBD2. From germline, CDR1 is SGDLS and CDR2 YYNGEE. With V trimmed by 0 bases and J by 0 bases, 0 bases remained unmatched. The CDR3 has 18 residues.

The chain links TRBV18 to TRBJ2-3, with D perhaps TRBD2 (6 bases). Germline V gives CDR1 KGHSH, CDR2 LQKENI. V lost 3 bases and J lost 6, with 22 bases in between. The CDR3 totals 17 residues. CDR3: CASSPGISGLAEDTQYF. The CDR3 region has the DNA TGTGCCAGCTCACCGGGGATTAGCGGCTTGGCGGAGGATACGCAGTATTTT.

This chain links TRBV11-2 with TRBJ1-6; D gene uncertain. Germline CDR1 is SGHAT and CDR2 is FQNNGV. With 5 bases removed from V and 9 bases from J, the gap between germline ends came to 20 bases. This CDR3 has 16 residues. The CDR3 nucleotides are TGTGCCAGCAGCCTGGCCCCAGGTCCAACAACTTCACCCCTCCACTTT. Translated, it gives CASSLAPGPTTSPLHF.

The chain links TRBV15 to TRBJ1-5; D is undetermined. Germline loops: CDR1 LNHNV, CDR2 YYDKDF (reference sequence). This CDR3 has 13 residues. Trimming took off 5 bases at V and 7 bases at J, with 12 bases between the two ends. The CDR3 is CATSPRVQQPQHF. The CDR3 nucleotides read TGTGCCACCAGCCCTCGGGTTCAGCAGCCCCAGCATTTT.

The rearrangement links TRBV6-5 to TRBJ1-1; D perhaps matches TRBD1 (5 bases). The V end lost 4 bases, the J end lost 1 base, and 10 bases lay between the germline ends. Germline CDR1 reads MNHEY; CDR2 reads SVGAGI. The CDR3 extends over 14 amino acids. CDR3 in DNA: TGTGCCAGCAGTTCTGGGGGACGGAACACTGAAGCTTTCTTT. This translates into CASSSGGRNTEAFF.

V and J are TRBV19 and TRBJ1-2, with D possibly being TRBD1 (6 bases). V lost 6 bases, J lost 6 bases, and 14 bases lay in between. Germline V gene sequence: CDR1 LNHDA, CDR2 SQIVND (reference sequence). The CDR3 totals 13 residues. CDR3 region: CASRAGTRDGYTF. The CDR3 DNA sequence: TGTGCCAGTAGAGCCGGGACACGAGATGGCTACACCTTC.

The chain links TRBV4-1 to TRBJ1-6, with TRBD1 matching 8 bases. The CDR3 covers 15 residues. The V and J ends lost 0 bases and 8 bases, in that order; junction bases with no gene match: 3. The germline CDR1 and CDR2 sequences are MGHRA and YSYEKL. CDR3 region: CASSQDWTGYSPLHF. The CDR3 DNA sequence: TGCGCCAGCAGCCAAGATTGGACAGGGTATTCACCCCTCCACTTT.